Below, 6 T cell receptor beta chains from the same sample are listed, as sequenced in a study of identical twins. One entry per CDR3 protein results from TCRdb running MiXCR on the 5' RACE reads. The data show 450,000 to 650,000 distinct CDR3 sequences, approximately 9.6% seen once. The same data also went into a second study, on yellow fever vaccine responses in identical twins.

The sequencing sample was made of PBMCs. The receptors come from a woman between 18 and 29 years old in good health.

The V gene is TRBV7-9, the J gene TRBJ1-1; D unclear. Germline assignment: CDR1 SEHNR and CDR2 FQNEAQ (reference sequence). This CDR3 has 17 residues. Trimming took 5 bases from V and 0 from J, leaving 19 bases between them. The CDR3 sequence is CASSPIPSWRLNTEAFF. CDR3 in DNA: TGTGCCAGCAGCCCTATACCCTCTTGGCGGTTGAACACTGAAGCTTTCTTT.

The V call is TRBV4-3, the J call TRBJ1-3, with D uncertain. The germline gives CDR1 LGHNA, CDR2 YSLEER. The germline V and J ends were trimmed by 4 bases and 0 bases, with 7 bases remaining between them. The CDR3 sequence is 14 residues long. Here the CDR3 DNA reads TGCGCCAGCAGCCCTCTGGCCTCTGGAAACACCATATATTTT. Translating gives CASSPLASGNTIYF.

This clonotype appeared many times. V usage is TRBV10-3 and J usage is TRBJ2-3; no firm D call. The CDR3 totals 14 residues. Deletions cut 0 bases from V and 0 bases from J, with 4 bases between. CDR1 and CDR2 (germline): ENHRY, SYGVKD. The CDR3 here is CAISESSSTDTQYF. For the CDR3, the DNA is TGTGCCATCAGTGAGTCTTCTAGCACAGATACGCAGTATTTT.

Ten or more counts support this clonotype. CDR3: CASRDSLYEQYF. In nucleotides, the CDR3 is TGTGCCAGCAGGGACAGCCTATACGAGCAGTACTTC. This sequence joins TRBV6-5 and TRBJ2-7; tentatively, D is TRBD1 (6 bases). CDR1 is MNHEY and CDR2 is SVGAGI in the germline V gene. This CDR3 has 12 residues. Trimming removed 6 bases at V and 4 bases at J, with 10 bases between.

As for this clonotype: With a much larger clone just one base away, this may be a read error. The chain links TRBV29-1 to TRBJ2-3, with D tentatively TRBD1 or TRBD2 (7 bases each). The CDR3 totals 14 residues. Germline-derived CDR1 and CDR2 are SQVTM and ANQGSEA. The CDR3 loop is CRVMQGGSTDTQYF. As DNA, the CDR3 is TGCCGCGTTATGCAGGGGGGGAGCACAGATACGCAGTATTTT.

This clonotype has a handful of counts. The chain has TRBV28 and TRBJ2-7; D is undetermined. Germline V CDR1 and CDR2: MDHEN, SYDVKM. V lost 9 bases to trimming and J lost 1 base, with 19 bases between them. The CDR3 is made up of 15 amino acids. CDR3 protein: CASIGGRPQSYEQYF. The CDR3 bases are TGTGCCAGTATAGGTGGCAGACCCCAATCCTACGAGCAGTACTTC.